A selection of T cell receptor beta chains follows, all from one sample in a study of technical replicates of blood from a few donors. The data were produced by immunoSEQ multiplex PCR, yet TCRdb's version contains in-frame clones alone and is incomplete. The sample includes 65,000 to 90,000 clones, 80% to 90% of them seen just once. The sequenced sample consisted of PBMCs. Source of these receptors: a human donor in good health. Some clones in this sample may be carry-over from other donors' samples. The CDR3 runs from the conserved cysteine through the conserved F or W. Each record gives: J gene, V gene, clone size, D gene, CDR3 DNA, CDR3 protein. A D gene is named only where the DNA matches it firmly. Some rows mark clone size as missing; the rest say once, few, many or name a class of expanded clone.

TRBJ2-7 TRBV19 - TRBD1 TGTGCCAGTAGTAATATGGACAGGGTTGGCTACGAGCAGTACTTC CASSNMDRVGYEQYF
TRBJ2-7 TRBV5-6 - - TGTGCCAGCAGCGCCCAAACAGGGTCGAGGGCCTACGAGCAGTACTTC CASSAQTGSRAYEQYF
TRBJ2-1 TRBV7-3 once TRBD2 TGTGCCAGCAGCTCGAGCGGGGGCCTCTACAATGAGCAGTTCTTC CASSSSGGLYNEQFF
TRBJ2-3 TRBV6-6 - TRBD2 TGTGCCAGCAGTATCAGCGGGGCGGAAGATACGCAGTATTTT CASSISGAEDTQYF
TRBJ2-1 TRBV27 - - TGTGCCAGCAGTAGAGAAGGGGAACCCTACAATGAGCAGTTCTTC CASSREGEPYNEQFF
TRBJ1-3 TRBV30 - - TGTGCCTGGATTCCCCCTGTGGACAACTCTGGAAACACCATATATTTT CAWIPPVDNSGNTIYF
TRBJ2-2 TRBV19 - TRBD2 TGTGCCAGTAGTTCGACTAGCGGGGGGGCCGACACCGGGGAGCTGTTTTTT CASSSTSGGADTGELFF
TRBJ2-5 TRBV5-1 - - TGCGCCAGCAGCCCGCACCAGACAGGGAGGCAAGAGACCCAGTACTTC CASSPHQTGRQETQYF
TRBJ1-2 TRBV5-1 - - TGCGCCAGCAGCCTAACAGGGTTTAAGGTTGGCTACACCTTC CASSLTGFKVGYTF
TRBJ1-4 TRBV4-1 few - TGCGCCAGCAGCCAACTTAATGAAAAACTGTTTTTT CASSQLNEKLFF
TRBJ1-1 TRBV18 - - TGTGCCAGCTCACAAACAGAGAACACTGAAGCTTTCTTT CASSQTENTEAFF
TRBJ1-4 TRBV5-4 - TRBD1 TGTGCCAGCAGCACATATGGGACAGGGGAGCCTAATGAAAAACTGTTTTTT CASSTYGTGEPNEKLFF
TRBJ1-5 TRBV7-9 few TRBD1 TGTGCCAGCAGATCGGGACAGGGGATCAATCAGCCCCAGCATTTT CASRSGQGINQPQHF
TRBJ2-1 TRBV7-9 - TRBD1 TGTGCCAGCAGCTTAGGACAGGGGATGGGTGAGCAGTTCTTC CASSLGQGMGEQFF
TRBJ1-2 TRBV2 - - TGTGCCTCCACTGGACAGCTAACAGCTAACTATGGCTACACCTTC CASTGQLTANYGYTF
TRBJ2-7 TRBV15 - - TGTGCCACCAGCCGCCGGACAGACTACGAGCAGTACTTC CATSRRTDYEQYF
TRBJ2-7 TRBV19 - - TGTGCCAGTAGTACCCTCCCCCTCTACGAGCAGTACTTC CASSTLPLYEQYF
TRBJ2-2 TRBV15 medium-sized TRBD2 TGTGCCACCAAGGGAGGGTTATCAGCGAACACCGGGGAGCTGTTTTTT CATKGGLSANTGELFF
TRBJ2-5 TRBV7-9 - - TGTGCCAGCAGCGCCCAGACCGGGATGGAGACCCAGTACTTC CASSAQTGMETQYF
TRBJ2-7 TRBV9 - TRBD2 TGTGCCAGCAGCGTAGGGAGTAGCGGGAGCGCCTACGAGCAGTACTTC CASSVGSSGSAYEQYF
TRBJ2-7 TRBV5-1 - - TGCGCCAGCAGCTGGGGAGACCACTACGAGCAGTACTTC CASSWGDHYEQYF
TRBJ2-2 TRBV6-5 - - TGTGCCAGCAGTTCCAGGGACACCGGGGAGCTGTTTTTT CASSSRDTGELFF
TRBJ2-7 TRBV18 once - TGTGCCAGCTCAGGTGGAGGGGTCTCCTACGAGCAGTACTTC CASSGGGVSYEQYF
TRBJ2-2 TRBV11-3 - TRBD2 TGTGCCAGCAGCCCGCGGACTAGCGGGAGGACCGGGGAGCTGTTTTTT CASSPRTSGRTGELFF
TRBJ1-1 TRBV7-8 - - TGTGCCAGCTCCCCCTTCGAAAAGCGGGAAAGCACTGAAGCTTTCTTT CASSPFEKRESTEAFF